Reported below is one TCR beta chain. The antigen is unknown. Germline trimming cut 4 bases from V and 7 bases from J; bases unmatched to any gene: 11. The CDR3 extends over 16 amino acids. Germline assignment: CDR1 SGDLS and CDR2 YYNGEE. Sequencing was performed with immunoSEQ multiplex PCR; in TCRdb, only in-frame clones are kept and a portion is missing. Here the sample spans some 250,000 clones, around 87% being singletons. The data derive from a study of cytomegalovirus exposure and HLA in healthy donors. Overall study context: A subsequent analysis reported that the 110 or so validation repertoires were produced on the same platform that had also been used for the roughly 700 first-cohort repertoires. Whole-study results and caveats: The tendency of first-cohort TCR clusters to co-occur in the 120 or so validation repertoires was identified by a subsequent analysis. The study labeled roughly 160 TCR beta chains cytomegalovirus-associated. Most TCR sequences were rare, but some public TCRs occurred in many donors.

Specimen: PBMCs. This receptor was identified in a woman aged 18-29 years in good health and CMV-seronegative. The chain recombines TRBV9 with TRBJ1-6; TRBD1 matches at 7 bases. CDR3 region: CASSPRGPQGNSPLHF. CDR3 in DNA: TGTGCCAGCAGCCCCCGTGGGCCACAGGGGAATTCACCCCTCCACTTT.